These 9 T cell receptor beta chains came from one sample sequenced in a study of T-cell reconstitution after alpha-beta-depleted transplantation in children. As it was prepared, the TCRbeta library received unique molecular identifiers. MiXCR, run by TCRdb on the PCR reads, gives a single entry per CDR3 protein. Here the sample spans about 160,000 distinct CDR3 sequences, approximately 12% being singletons. This specimen consisted of PBMCs, obtained before TCRalphabeta/CD19-depleted stem cell transplant. The receptors stem from a boy aged 2 to 10 with acute myeloid leukemia, due to receive a stem cell transplant.

This clonotype occurred many times. The chain has TRBV5-1 and TRBJ2-7; maybe TRBD2 (6 bases). V dropped 4 bases and J dropped 0 bases, with 14 bases sitting between them. This CDR3 spans 15 amino acids. Germline CDR1 is SGHRS and CDR2 is YFSETQ. CDR3 sequence: CASSPPAGNSYEQYF. In DNA form, the CDR3 reads TGCGCCAGCAGCCCCCCTGCGGGGAACTCCTACGAGCAGTACTTC.

There are many counts of this clonotype. This chain links TRBV28 with TRBJ2-5; TRBD1 aligns across 8 bases. Unmatched junction bases numbered 11, after V lost 6 bases and J lost 5 bases. The CDR3 runs 15 residues. CDR1 and CDR2 (germline): MDHEN, SYDVKM. The CDR3 nucleotides read TGTGCCAGCAGCCGTCCCGGGACAGGTTGGGAGACCCAGTACTTC. It encodes CASSRPGTGWETQYF. Together with reference TRBV28 and TRBJ2-5, the CDR3 gives the full variable domain: DVKVTQSSRYLVKRTGEKVFLECVQDMDHENMFWYRQDPGLGLRLIYFSYDVKMKEKGDIPEGYSVSREKKERFSLILESASTNQTSMYLCASSRPGTGWETQYFGPGTRLLVL.

The V gene is TRBV7-8, the J gene TRBJ2-3; 15 nucleotides line up with TRBD2. Trimming took 1 base from V and 1 from J; bases not matched to a gene: 3. This CDR3 has 18 residues. The germline CDR1 and CDR2 sequences are SGHVS and FQNEAQ. The CDR3 is CASSLVGTSGGRTDTQYF. The CDR3 coding sequence is TGTGCCAGCAGCTTAGTGGGGACTAGCGGGGGGCGCACAGATACGCAGTATTTT.

This clonotype was observed at least ten times. The chain recombines TRBV12-3 or TRBV12-4 with TRBJ2-2; 9 nucleotides line up with TRBD2. The CDR3 sequence is 16 residues long. V shed 10 bases, J shed 0 bases, and the junction held 9 bases outside the gene matches. CDR3 DNA: TGTGCCACGGGAAGGCGGGGGGGCGCGAACACCGGGGAGCTGTTTTTT. Translated, it gives CATGRRGGANTGELFF.

The sample holds many counts of this clonotype. This chain connects TRBV5-4 to TRBJ2-7, with D unresolved. CDR3 length: 16 amino acids. Germline lookup yields CDR1 SGHNT and CDR2 YYREEE (reference sequence). Trimming left V 0 bases short and J 2 bases short, with 15 bases between. The CDR3 loop reads CASSLESPNQTYEQYV. CDR3 in DNA: TGTGCCAGCAGCTTGGAATCCCCCAACCAGACCTACGAGCAGTACGTC.

Many counts were recorded for this clonotype. The chain joins TRBV13 to TRBJ1-1; D is possibly TRBD1 (5 bases). Germline lookup yields CDR1 PRHDT and CDR2 FYEKMQ (reference sequence). The CDR3 is 15 amino acids. V shed 6 bases and J shed 3 bases, with 17 bases lying between them. CDR3 amino acids: CASRPHQGFDTEAFF. The CDR3 DNA reads TGTGCCAGCAGACCTCATCAGGGTTTTGACACTGAAGCTTTCTTT.

This clonotype was counted ten times or more. The chain has TRBV29-1 and TRBJ2-2; no definite D call. Trimming stripped 5 bases from V and 2 bases from J, with 15 bases between. Germline lookup yields CDR1 SQVTM and CDR2 ANQGSEA. The CDR3 covers 15 residues. CDR3 sequence (DNA): TGCAGCGTTCGTTCTACGTACTTTAACACCGGGGAGCTGTTTTTT. Translating gives CSVRSTYFNTGELFF.

The table lists this clonotype with many counts. The V call is TRBV12-3 or TRBV12-4, the J call TRBJ2-1, with TRBD1 matching over 8 bases. CDR3 length: 15 amino acids. J was trimmed by 5 bases and V by 3 bases; bases with no gene match: 6. The CDR3 DNA sequence: TGTGCCAGCAGTTTTGGGACAGGCCCCCACAATGAGCAGTTCTTC. Translating it yields CASSFGTGPHNEQFF.

In its sample, this clonotype was seen many times. This chain uses TRBV20-1 with TRBJ2-5; D gene unclear. The CDR3 length is 13 residues. CDR1 is DFQATT and CDR2 is SNEGSKA in the germline V gene (reference sequence). Trimming cost V 2 bases and J 0 bases, with 7 bases left between them. CDR3 DNA sequence: TGCAGTGCTAGACCGCCGTACCAAGAGACCCAGTACTTC. It yields the protein CSARPPYQETQYF.